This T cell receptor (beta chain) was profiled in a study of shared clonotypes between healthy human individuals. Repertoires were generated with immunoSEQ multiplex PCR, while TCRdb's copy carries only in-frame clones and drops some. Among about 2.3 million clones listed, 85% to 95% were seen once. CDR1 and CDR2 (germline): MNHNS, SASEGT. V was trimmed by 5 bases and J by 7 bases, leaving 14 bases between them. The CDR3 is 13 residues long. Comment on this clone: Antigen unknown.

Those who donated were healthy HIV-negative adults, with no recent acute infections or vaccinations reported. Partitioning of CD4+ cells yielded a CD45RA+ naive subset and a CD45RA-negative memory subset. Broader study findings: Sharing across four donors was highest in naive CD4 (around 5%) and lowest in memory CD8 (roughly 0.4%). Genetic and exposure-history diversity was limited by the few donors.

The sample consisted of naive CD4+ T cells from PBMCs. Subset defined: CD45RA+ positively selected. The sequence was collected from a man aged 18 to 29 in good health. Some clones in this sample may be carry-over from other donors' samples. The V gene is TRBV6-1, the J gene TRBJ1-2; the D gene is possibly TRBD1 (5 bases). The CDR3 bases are TGTGCCAGCAGTATCGACAGTATTGCTGGCTACACCTTC. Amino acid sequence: CASSIDSIAGYTF.